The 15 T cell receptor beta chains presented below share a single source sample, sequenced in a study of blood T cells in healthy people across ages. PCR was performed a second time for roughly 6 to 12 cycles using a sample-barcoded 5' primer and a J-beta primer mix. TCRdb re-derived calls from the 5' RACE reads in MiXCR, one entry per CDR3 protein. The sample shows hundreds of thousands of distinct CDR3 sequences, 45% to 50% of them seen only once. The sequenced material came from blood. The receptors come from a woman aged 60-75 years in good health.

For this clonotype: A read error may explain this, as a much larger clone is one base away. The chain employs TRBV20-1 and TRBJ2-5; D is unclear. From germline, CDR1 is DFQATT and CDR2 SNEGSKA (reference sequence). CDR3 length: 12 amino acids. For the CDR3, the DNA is TGCAGTGCTAGAGAGTCCAAAGAGACCCGGTACTTC. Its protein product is CSARESKETRYF.

CDR3 coding DNA: TGTGCCAGCAGAGATCGACAGGGGGCTAACGAGCAGTACTTC. This gives the protein CASRDRQGANEQYF. This chain links TRBV2 with TRBJ2-7; 10 nucleotides agree with TRBD1. V shed 6 bases, J shed 5 bases, and the junction held 7 bases outside the gene matches. Germline CDR1 reads SNHLY; CDR2 reads FYNNEI. This CDR3 is built from 14 residues.

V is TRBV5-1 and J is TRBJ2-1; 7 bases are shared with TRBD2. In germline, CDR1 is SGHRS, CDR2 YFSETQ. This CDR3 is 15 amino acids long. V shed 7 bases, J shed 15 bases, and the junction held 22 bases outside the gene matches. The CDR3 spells CASSPGTKSPELPFF. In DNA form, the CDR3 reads TGCGCCAGCTCCCCCGGGACTAAGTCCCCCGAACTCCCGTTCTTC.

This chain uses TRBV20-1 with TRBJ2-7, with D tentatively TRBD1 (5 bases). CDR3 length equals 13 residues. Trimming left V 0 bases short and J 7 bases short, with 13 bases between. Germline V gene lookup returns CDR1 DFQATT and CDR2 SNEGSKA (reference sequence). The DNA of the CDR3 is TGCAGTGCTAGAGAAGCAGGGCTATGGGAGCAGTACTTC. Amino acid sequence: CSAREAGLWEQYF.

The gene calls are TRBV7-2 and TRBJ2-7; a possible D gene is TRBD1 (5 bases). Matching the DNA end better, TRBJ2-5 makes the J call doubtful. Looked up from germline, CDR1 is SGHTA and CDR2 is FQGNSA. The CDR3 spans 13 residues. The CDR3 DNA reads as TGTGCCAGCAGCTTTCCAGGGTTTGAGACCCAGTACTTC. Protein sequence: CASSFPGFETQYF.

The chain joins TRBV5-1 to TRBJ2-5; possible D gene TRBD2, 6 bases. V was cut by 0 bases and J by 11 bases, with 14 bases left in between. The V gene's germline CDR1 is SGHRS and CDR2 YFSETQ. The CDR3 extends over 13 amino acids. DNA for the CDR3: TGCGCCAGCAGCTTGGGACAAACGGGGGAGCAGTACTTC. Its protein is CASSLGQTGEQYF.

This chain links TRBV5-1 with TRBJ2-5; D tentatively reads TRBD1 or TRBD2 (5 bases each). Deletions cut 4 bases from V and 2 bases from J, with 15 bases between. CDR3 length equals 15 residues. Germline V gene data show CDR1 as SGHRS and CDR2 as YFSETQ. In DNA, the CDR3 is TGCGCCAGCAGCACCGCCGGGACCCGGCAAGAGACCCAGTACTTC. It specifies CASSTAGTRQETQYF.

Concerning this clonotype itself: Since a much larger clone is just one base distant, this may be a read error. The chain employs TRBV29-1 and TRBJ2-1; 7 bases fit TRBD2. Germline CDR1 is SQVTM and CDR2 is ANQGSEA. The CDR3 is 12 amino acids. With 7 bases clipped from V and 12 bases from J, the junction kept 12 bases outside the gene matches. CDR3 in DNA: TGCAGCGCCAGGACTAGTGGCGATGGGCAGTTCTTC. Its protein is CSARTSGDGQFF.

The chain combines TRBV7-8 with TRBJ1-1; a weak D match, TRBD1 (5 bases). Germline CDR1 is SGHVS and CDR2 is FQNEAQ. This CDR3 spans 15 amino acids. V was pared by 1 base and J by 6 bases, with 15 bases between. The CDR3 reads CASSLVPGTVAEAFF. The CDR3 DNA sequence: TGTGCCAGCAGCTTAGTTCCAGGGACGGTGGCTGAAGCTTTCTTT.

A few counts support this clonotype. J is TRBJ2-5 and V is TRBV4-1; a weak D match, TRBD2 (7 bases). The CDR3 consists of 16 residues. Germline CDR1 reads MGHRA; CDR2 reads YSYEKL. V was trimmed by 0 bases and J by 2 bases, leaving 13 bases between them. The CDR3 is CASSQDASGTQETQYF. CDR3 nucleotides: TGCGCCAGCAGCCAAGATGCGAGCGGGACACAAGAGACCCAGTACTTC.

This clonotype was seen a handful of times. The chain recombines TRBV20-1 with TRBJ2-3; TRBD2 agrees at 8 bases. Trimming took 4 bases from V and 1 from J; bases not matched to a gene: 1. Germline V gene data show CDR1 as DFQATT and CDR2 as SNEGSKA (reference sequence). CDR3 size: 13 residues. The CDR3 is CSATLAGTDTQYF. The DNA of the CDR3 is TGCAGTGCTACACTAGCGGGCACAGATACGCAGTATTTT.

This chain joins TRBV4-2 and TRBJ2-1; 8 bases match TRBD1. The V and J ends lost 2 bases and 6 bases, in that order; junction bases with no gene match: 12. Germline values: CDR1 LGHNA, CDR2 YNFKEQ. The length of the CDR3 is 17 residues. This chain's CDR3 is CASSQNPRGTGSNEQFF. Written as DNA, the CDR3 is TGTGCCAGCAGCCAAAACCCCAGGGGGACAGGTAGCAATGAGCAGTTCTTC.

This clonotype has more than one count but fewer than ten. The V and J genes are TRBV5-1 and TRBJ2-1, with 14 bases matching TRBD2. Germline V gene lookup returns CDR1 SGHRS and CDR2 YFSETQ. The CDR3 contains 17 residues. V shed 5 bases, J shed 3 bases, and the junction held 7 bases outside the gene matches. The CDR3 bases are TGCGCCAGCAGAACCGGGACTAGCGGGAGTCTCTACAATGAGCAGTTCTTC. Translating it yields CASRTGTSGSLYNEQFF.

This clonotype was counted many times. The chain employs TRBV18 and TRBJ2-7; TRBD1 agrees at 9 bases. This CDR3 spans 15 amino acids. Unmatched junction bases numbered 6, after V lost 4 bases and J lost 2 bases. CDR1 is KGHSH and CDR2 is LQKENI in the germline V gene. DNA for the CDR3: TGTGCCAGCTCACGAGGGGGGACAGGGCCCTACGAGCAGTACTTC. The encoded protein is CASSRGGTGPYEQYF.

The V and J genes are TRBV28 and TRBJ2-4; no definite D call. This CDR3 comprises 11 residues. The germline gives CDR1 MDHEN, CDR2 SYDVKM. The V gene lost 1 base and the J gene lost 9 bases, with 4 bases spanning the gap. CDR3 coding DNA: TGTGCCAGCAGTTTATCCCTCATTCAGTACTTC. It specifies CASSLSLIQYF. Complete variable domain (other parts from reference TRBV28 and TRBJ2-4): DVKVTQSSRYLVKRTGEKVFLECVQDMDHENMFWYRQDPGLGLRLIYFSYDVKMKEKGDIPEGYSVSREKKERFSLILESASTNQTSMYLCASSLSLIQYFGAGTRLSVL.